The sequence of this T cell receptor (beta chain) was determined in a study of T-cell memory formation after mild COVID-19. General study findings and limits: In pre-infection memory, a portion of responding clones appeared, which suggested that cross-reactive memory joined. Clones contracting over day 15 to 85 were CD4/CD8 balanced, with later expanders leaning CD4+.

In germline, CDR1 is SGHRS, CDR2 YFSETQ. The CDR3 runs to 15 residues. V was clipped by 7 bases and J by 4 bases, with 20 bases between them. Researchers used 5'RACE with constant-segment primers to make TCR alpha and TCR beta cDNA libraries that carry sample barcodes and UMIs. MiXCR was run by TCRdb on the 5' RACE reads, yielding one entry per CDR3 protein. The sample lists about 180,000 distinct CDR3 sequences; approximately 17% were seen once. In its sample, this clonotype was seen a few times. The antigen is not known. Sample: PBMCs or a T cell subset sorted from them (not recorded which). The J gene is TRBJ1-2, the V gene TRBV5-1; D not resolved. The TCR originated in a man aged 18 to 30 who had mild COVID-19 (a few samples of this study predate the infection). Cell type and time point are not known. CDR3 region: CASHREAGSFYGYTF. Here the CDR3 DNA reads TGCGCCAGCCACAGAGAAGCCGGGTCCTTCTATGGCTACACCTTC.